This TCR beta chain was captured in a study of T-cell reconstitution after alpha-beta-depleted transplantation in children. Construction of the TCRbeta library involved unique molecular identifiers. A single record per CDR3 protein comes from TCRdb applying MiXCR to the PCR reads. The table shows around 450,000 distinct CDR3 sequences, with about 45% occurring only once. The CDR3 sequence is 13 residues long. V gave up 5 bases and J gave up 7 bases, with 12 bases separating them. Germline V gene data show CDR1 as SGHAT and CDR2 as FQNNGV. The TCR sequence derives from a girl aged 2 to 10 with aplastic anemia, due to receive a stem cell transplant. The chain has TRBV11-2 and TRBJ2-1; D could derive from TRBD1 or TRBD2 (5 bases each). The sequences come from PBMCs, collected before TCRalphabeta/CD19-depleted stem cell transplant. The CDR3 region is CASSLPGPNEQFF. The CDR3 DNA reads as TGTGCCAGCAGCCTGCCGGGGCCGAATGAGCAGTTCTTC.